These 22 T cell receptor beta chains were sequenced from one sample in a study of T cell repertoires in cytomegalovirus infection. These receptors' targets are unknown. TCRdb reprocessed the reads with MiXCR, giving one entry per CDR3 protein. In the table there are 450,000 to 550,000 distinct CDR3 sequences, about 42% of which are singletons. Source: cultured PBMCs, taken from culture after CMV antigen stimulation. The receptors were sampled from a human donor in good health (CMV status not recorded). Some clones in this sample may be carry-over from other donors' samples.

This clonotype was seen just once. The CDR3 is CASTTRAGHYEQYF. As DNA, the CDR3 is TGCGCCAGCACCACCCGTGCAGGGCACTACGAGCAGTACTTC. This chain uses TRBV5-1 with TRBJ2-7, with D tentatively TRBD1 (5 bases). This CDR3 has 14 amino acids. Germline V lookup: CDR1 SGHRS, CDR2 YFSETQ. V lost 6 bases, J lost 3 bases, and 16 bases lay in between.

The gene calls are TRBV12-3 or TRBV12-4 and TRBJ2-3, with 7 bases lining up with TRBD1. The CDR3 consists of 13 residues. Losses at the gene ends were 7 bases for V and 4 bases for J; bases not matched to a gene: 5. The CDR3 DNA follows: TGTGCCAGCAAGGCCCAGGGGGCAGATACGCAGTATTTT. Translated: CASKAQGADTQYF.

This clonotype was observed a handful of times. The chain is built from TRBV19 and TRBJ2-1, with TRBD2 matching 8 bases. The CDR3 has 13 amino acids. Germline CDR1 and CDR2: LNHDA and SQIVND (reference sequence). With V trimmed by 10 bases and J by 7 bases, 9 bases remained unmatched. For the CDR3, the DNA is TGTGCCACCCAGCGGGGGACTATGAATGAGCAGTTCTTC. Translated: CATQRGTMNEQFF.

This clonotype has more than one count but fewer than ten. This chain uses TRBV28 with TRBJ2-5, with D possibly being TRBD1 (6 bases). Deletions cut 3 bases from V and 2 bases from J, with 13 bases between. There are 15 residues in the CDR3. CDR1 and CDR2 (germline): MDHEN, SYDVKM. Written as DNA, the CDR3 is TGTGCCAGCAGTTTTTTCGGAGGACAGCAAGAGACCCAGTACTTC. Translation: CASSFFGGQQETQYF. Full variable domain (outside the CDR3, taken from reference TRBV28 and TRBJ2-5): DVKVTQSSRYLVKRTGEKVFLECVQDMDHENMFWYRQDPGLGLRLIYFSYDVKMKEKGDIPEGYSVSREKKERFSLILESASTNQTSMYLCASSFFGGQQETQYFGPGTRLLVL.

J is TRBJ1-2 and V is TRBV20-1; 8 positions match TRBD1. The V gene's germline CDR1 is DFQATT and CDR2 SNEGSKA (reference sequence). This CDR3 spans 13 amino acids. The V segment lost 3 bases and the J segment 4 bases; nucleotides outside the gene matches: 4. CDR3 DNA: TGCAGTGCTAGCCCAGGGGGCCTCTATGGCTACACCTTC. It yields the protein CSASPGGLYGYTF.

This chain connects TRBV4-3 to TRBJ1-1; D is unclear. The germline gives CDR1 LGHNA, CDR2 YSLEER. The CDR3 has 18 amino acids. V shed 2 bases and J shed 4 bases, with 23 bases lying between them. The DNA for the CDR3 is TGCGCCAGCAGCCAATCTGTACCGGGATCGGGAGAGGGCACTGAAGCTTTCTTT. Encoded protein: CASSQSVPGSGEGTEAFF.

The CDR3 spells CSATAGSSTDTQYF. The CDR3 region has the DNA TGCAGTGCTACCGCAGGGTCTAGCACAGATACGCAGTATTTT. This chain joins TRBV20-1 and TRBJ2-3; D perhaps matches TRBD1 (5 bases). This CDR3 has 14 residues. V was clipped by 4 bases and J by 0 bases, with 11 bases between them. Germline lookup yields CDR1 DFQATT and CDR2 SNEGSKA (reference sequence).

This clonotype has more than one count but fewer than ten. V usage is TRBV7-2 and J usage is TRBJ1-3; D ambiguous. Germline V gene sequence: CDR1 SGHTA, CDR2 FQGNSA. Between the trimmed V and J ends, which lost 0 bases and 3 bases, there was a span of 6 bases. The CDR3 is made up of 14 amino acids. The CDR3 bases are TGTGCCAGCAGCTTAGCCTTGGGTGGAAACACCATATATTTT. This translates into CASSLALGGNTIYF.

The chain recombines TRBV15 with TRBJ2-7; 7 bases line up with TRBD1. Germline V gives CDR1 LNHNV, CDR2 YYDKDF (reference sequence). The V segment lost 4 bases and the J segment 5 bases; nucleotides outside the gene matches: 8. This CDR3 has 14 amino acids. DNA of the CDR3: TGTGCCACCAGCAACAGACAGGGCGAGGACGAGCAGTACTTC. Translating gives CATSNRQGEDEQYF.

The V and J genes are TRBV6-1 and TRBJ2-3, with D possibly TRBD1 on 6 matching bases. Trimming shortened V by 8 bases and J by 4 bases, and 19 bases separated the two germline ends. The CDR3 consists of 15 residues. Germline CDR1 and CDR2: MNHNS and SASEGT. CDR3 amino acids: CASASSRNRADTQYF. As DNA, the CDR3 is TGTGCCAGCGCCTCTAGCCGGAACAGGGCAGATACGCAGTATTTT.

The rearrangement uses TRBV7-2 and TRBJ2-7, with 9 bases fitting TRBD2. This CDR3 comprises 18 residues. Unmatched junction bases numbered 14, after V lost 5 bases and J lost 0 bases. Germline CDR1 is SGHTA and CDR2 is FQGNSA. CDR3 region: CASSPRVREGPSSYEQYF. DNA of the CDR3: TGTGCCAGCAGCCCGCGGGTGCGGGAGGGCCCAAGCTCCTACGAGCAGTACTTC.

This clonotype was picked up a small number of times. The V and J genes are TRBV12-3 or TRBV12-4 and TRBJ2-7; either TRBD1 or TRBD2 may supply D (5 bases each). Trimming cost V 11 bases and J 6 bases, with 8 bases left between them. The CDR3 spans 9 residues. The CDR3 loop reads CAGGAEQYF. In DNA form, the CDR3 reads TGTGCCGGGGGAGCCGAGCAGTACTTC.

V is TRBV7-6 and J is TRBJ2-5; D gene uncertain. This CDR3 is built from 14 residues. Trimming removed 4 bases from V and 1 base from J, with 10 bases in between. The germline gives CDR1 SGHVS, CDR2 FNYEAQ. The CDR3 is CASSSEWGQETQYF. CDR3 nucleotide sequence: TGTGCCAGCAGCTCCGAGTGGGGCCAAGAGACCCAGTACTTC.

V and J are TRBV11-2 and TRBJ2-7, with D maybe TRBD2 (5 bases). This CDR3 has 14 amino acids. The germline gives CDR1 SGHAT, CDR2 FQNNGV. Trimming removed 4 bases from V and 0 bases from J, with 10 bases in between. The CDR3 here is CASSSGISSYEQYF. CDR3 sequence (DNA): TGTGCCAGCAGCTCCGGGATTAGCTCCTACGAGCAGTACTTC.

This clonotype occurred a few times. The V and J genes are TRBV5-6 and TRBJ1-2; D gene ambiguous. Looked up from germline, CDR1 is SGHDT and CDR2 is YYEEEE. The CDR3 spans 13 residues. Trimming removed 1 base at V and 3 bases at J, with 7 bases between. The chain's CDR3 is CASSLRLDYGYTF. CDR3 bases: TGTGCCAGCAGCTTGAGACTCGACTATGGCTACACCTTC. Drawing the rest from reference TRBV5-6 and TRBJ1-2, the complete variable domain is DAGVTQSPTHLIKTRGQQVTLRCSPKSGHDTVSWYQQALGQGPQFIFQYYEEEERQRGNFPDRFSGHQFPNYSSELNVNALLLGDSALYLCASSLRLDYGYTFGSGTRLTVV.

This chain joins TRBV7-2 and TRBJ2-3; TRBD2 matches 12 bases. Trimming cost V 4 bases and J 1 base; bases outside gene matches: 6. The length of the CDR3 is 17 residues. The V gene's germline CDR1 is SGHTA and CDR2 FQGNSA. The CDR3 sequence: CASSSSLAGGRTDTQYF. In DNA form, the CDR3 reads TGTGCCAGCAGCTCTTCTCTAGCGGGAGGGCGCACAGATACGCAGTATTTT.

The chain employs TRBV6-1 and TRBJ2-3; 10 bases are a match to TRBD1. The CDR3 is 21 amino acids. Germline V lookup: CDR1 MNHNS, CDR2 SASEGT. With 4 bases clipped from V and 2 bases from J, the junction kept 21 bases outside the gene matches. The CDR3 DNA follows: TGTGCCAGCAGTGGGGGGACAGGGGTTCTAGCTGGGGGGCGGACCACAGATACGCAGTATTTT. Its protein product is CASSGGTGVLAGGRTTDTQYF.

In its sample, this clonotype was seen many times. The rearrangement links TRBV7-2 to TRBJ2-3, with no clear D. CDR3 size: 14 residues. Trimming stripped 4 bases from V and 2 bases from J, with 10 bases between. Germline CDR1 SGHTA, CDR2 FQGNSA. CDR3 residues: CASSWASATDTQYF. CDR3 DNA: TGTGCCAGCAGCTGGGCAAGTGCCACAGATACGCAGTATTTT.

Only a few counts were recorded for this clonotype. The genes are TRBV7-2 and TRBJ1-2; no clear D gene. The CDR3 contains 14 residues. V dropped 3 bases and J dropped 0 bases, with 8 bases sitting between them. Germline lookup yields CDR1 SGHTA and CDR2 FQGNSA. CDR3 region: CASSFSGANYGYTF. The CDR3 region has the DNA TGTGCCAGCAGCTTCAGCGGGGCTAACTATGGCTACACCTTC.

This clonotype was detected only a few times. The genes are TRBV5-4 and TRBJ2-3; the match to TRBD1 covers 9 bases. V trimming: 3 bases; J trimming: 5 bases; junction bases outside the gene matches: 7. The germline CDR1 and CDR2 sequences are SGHNT and YYREEE (reference sequence). The CDR3 sequence is 15 residues long. In nucleotides, the CDR3 is TGTGCCAGCAGCTCCGGGACAGGGTTACAAGATACGCAGTATTTT. This codes for CASSSGTGLQDTQYF.

This sequence joins TRBV9 and TRBJ1-1; D unclear. Germline CDR1 and CDR2: SGDLS and YYNGEE. Trimming stripped 3 bases from V and 5 bases from J, with 11 bases between. The CDR3 runs 13 residues. CDR3 amino acids: CASSGPGLTEAFF. CDR3 DNA sequence: TGTGCCAGCAGCGGACCAGGCTTAACTGAAGCTTTCTTT.

The chain combines TRBV7-8 with TRBJ2-7; unclear D gene. V lost 1 base, J lost 3 bases, and 10 bases lay in between. Germline lookup yields CDR1 SGHVS and CDR2 FQNEAQ. The CDR3 is 14 amino acids. CDR3 loop: CASSLGGQIYEQYF. CDR3 coding DNA: TGTGCCAGCAGCTTAGGCGGCCAAATCTACGAGCAGTACTTC.